Below, 29 T cell receptor beta chains from the same sample are listed, as sequenced in a study of T cell changes during pregnancy in multiple sclerosis. Here immunoSEQ multiplex PCR was the method, and the copy in TCRdb shows in-frame clones only, minus some. The table records tens of thousands of clones, about 91% of them present only once. This specimen was CD4+ T cells from peripheral blood mononuclear cells, taken in the third trimester of pregnancy. These receptors were collected from a female donor in good health, enrolled as a control in a pregnancy study.

The chain combines TRBV27 with TRBJ1-5; no definite D call. This CDR3 contains 15 residues. Germline V gene lookup returns CDR1 MNHEY and CDR2 SMNVEV (reference sequence). The V end was cut by 0 bases, the J end by 5 bases, with 11 bases between. The CDR3: CASSLSNGLDQPQHF. The CDR3 DNA reads TGTGCCAGCAGTTTATCGAACGGACTCGATCAGCCCCAGCATTTT.

The chain couples TRBV2 to TRBJ1-5; TRBD1 agrees at 10 bases. The germline gives CDR1 SNHLY, CDR2 FYNNEI. This CDR3 comprises 15 residues. Trimming took 4 bases from V and 5 from J; bases not matched to a gene: 5. CDR3 residues: CASSADGQGDQPQHF. Here the CDR3 DNA reads TGTGCCAGCAGTGCGGACGGACAGGGGGATCAGCCCCAGCATTTT.

V gene TRBV6-5 combines with J gene TRBJ1-2; tentatively, D is TRBD1 (6 bases). The V gene lost 4 bases and the J gene lost 2 bases, with 14 bases spanning the gap. Per the germline V gene, CDR1 is MNHEY and CDR2 is SVGAGI. This CDR3 has 15 amino acids. CDR3 loop: CASSFHRDRNYGYTF. The CDR3, as DNA: TGTGCCAGCAGTTTTCACAGGGATAGAAACTATGGCTACACCTTC.

The chain recombines TRBV11-3 with TRBJ1-6; perhaps TRBD1 as D (5 bases). Germline CDR1 is SGHNT and CDR2 is YENEEA. Deletions cut 3 bases from V and 7 bases from J, with 13 bases between. The CDR3 spans 15 residues. The CDR3 protein is CASSLGGVENSPLHF. CDR3 nucleotide sequence: TGTGCCAGCAGCTTGGGGGGGGTAGAGAATTCACCCCTCCACTTT. The full variable domain, in which reference TRBV11-3 and TRBJ1-6 provide the parts outside the CDR3, is EAGVVQSPRYKIIEKKQPVAFWCNPISGHNTLYWYLQNLGQGPELLIRYENEEAVDDSQLPKDRFSAERLKGVDSTLKIQPAELGDSAVYLCASSLGGVENSPLHFGNGTRLTVT.

J is TRBJ1-5 and V is TRBV6-5; 8 nucleotides align to TRBD1. With 8 bases clipped from V and 7 bases from J, the junction kept 13 bases outside the gene matches. The CDR3 has 15 residues. The germline V gene encodes CDR1 MNHEY and CDR2 SVGAGI. DNA for the CDR3: TGTGCCAGCGGCCTCCCGACAGGGGCGACACAGCCCCAGCATTTT. Translation gives CASGLPTGATQPQHF.

The chain links TRBV7-9 to TRBJ1-2; TRBD1 matches 11 bases. This CDR3 has 17 residues. V lost 1 base, J lost 8 bases, and 12 bases stayed unmatched. Germline loops: CDR1 SEHNR, CDR2 FQNEAQ (reference sequence). DNA of the CDR3: TGTGCCAGCAGCTTAGAAGTCTCCGGGACAGGGGGTCGAGGCTACACCTTC. Its protein product is CASSLEVSGTGGRGYTF.

This sequence joins TRBV11-3 and TRBJ2-1; 10 positions agree with TRBD2. The CDR3 is 17 residues long. The germline CDR1 and CDR2 sequences are SGHNT and YENEEA. V shed 4 bases, J shed 6 bases, and the junction held 12 bases outside the gene matches. The CDR3 DNA follows: TGTGCCAGCAGCTACCTACAACCGGGACTAGCGACCAATGAGCAGTTCTTC. Its translation is CASSYLQPGLATNEQFF.

The V call is TRBV6-5, the J call TRBJ2-2; 9 bases are a match to TRBD1. Trimming took 1 base from V and 9 from J; bases not matched to a gene: 9. This CDR3 spans 16 amino acids. Germline V gene sequence: CDR1 MNHEY, CDR2 SVGAGI. The CDR3 is CASSYWGQGGIRELFF. CDR3 DNA: TGTGCCAGCAGTTACTGGGGACAGGGTGGCATCCGGGAGCTGTTTTTT.

The CDR3 coding sequence is TGTGCCAGCAGCGCGGCGGCAAACTTCTATGGCTACACCTTC. Its protein is CASSAAANFYGYTF. The chain couples TRBV13 to TRBJ1-2, with unresolved D. Germline values: CDR1 PRHDT, CDR2 FYEKMQ (reference sequence). V lost 5 bases, J lost 4 bases, and 14 bases lay in between. This CDR3 has 14 amino acids.

The CDR3: CASSLGTGGPSSYEQYF. CDR3 in DNA: TGTGCCAGCAGCTTAGGGACAGGGGGCCCTAGCTCCTACGAGCAGTACTTC. The gene calls are TRBV11-3 and TRBJ2-7, with 11 bases fitting TRBD1. Per germline, CDR1 SGHNT and CDR2 YENEEA. The CDR3 consists of 17 residues. The V segment lost 1 base and the J segment 0 bases; nucleotides outside the gene matches: 5.

The chain recombines TRBV5-1 with TRBJ1-2, with unresolved D. The V end lost 4 bases, the J end lost 4 bases, and 14 bases lay between the germline ends. This CDR3 comprises 14 residues. Looked up from germline, CDR1 is SGHRS and CDR2 is YFSETQ. The CDR3: CASSPGRGSYGYTF. Here the CDR3 DNA reads TGCGCCAGCAGCCCAGGCCGGGGTTCCTATGGCTACACCTTC. The full variable domain, with the rest looked up from reference TRBV5-1 and TRBJ1-2, is KAGVTQTPRYLIKTRGQQVTLSCSPISGHRSVSWYQQTPGQGLQFLFEYFSETQRNKGNFPGRFSGRQFSNSRSEMNVSTLELGDSALYLCASSPGRGSYGYTFGSGTRLTVV.

V usage is TRBV10-3 and J usage is TRBJ2-7; D possibly corresponds to TRBD1 (6 bases). With 11 bases removed from V and 6 bases from J, the gap between germline ends came to 26 bases. Germline CDR1 reads ENHRY; CDR2 reads SYGVKD. This CDR3 comprises 15 residues. The CDR3 bases are TGTGCCTCACGCACCCCGGCAGGGGCGAATAGCGAGCAGTACTTC. Residues: CASRTPAGANSEQYF.

The rearrangement links TRBV30 to TRBJ2-7; 7 nucleotides agree with TRBD1. This CDR3 has 13 residues. Trimming at V came to 3 bases and at J to 6 bases, leaving 8 bases not matched to a gene. In germline, CDR1 is GTSNPN, CDR2 SVGIG (reference sequence). Here the CDR3 reads CAWSGTVFSEQYF. CDR3 coding DNA: TGTGCCTGGAGCGGGACAGTCTTTAGCGAGCAGTACTTC.

The gene calls are TRBV21-1 and TRBJ2-1; whether TRBD1, the table's D call, matches the DNA was not checked. TRBV21-1 is tagged as a pseudogene. The CDR3 has 14 residues. The CDR3 DNA follows: TGTGCCAGCAGCAAACTGGCAGGGGTAAATGAGCAGTTCTTC. Translated: CASSKLAGVNEQFF.

The CDR3 loop reads CASSLEMSSYNSPLHF. The CDR3 DNA reads TGTGCCAGCAGCTTAGAGATGAGCTCCTATAATTCACCCCTCCACTTT. V gene TRBV11-2 combines with J gene TRBJ1-6, with unresolved D. Trimming removed 0 bases from V and 0 bases from J, with 6 bases in between. This CDR3 has 16 residues. Germline V CDR1 and CDR2: SGHAT, FQNNGV.

The chain joins TRBV5-1 to TRBJ2-7, with TRBD2 matching 11 bases. The CDR3 covers 18 residues. After removal of 0 bases from V and 0 bases from J, the junction contained 8 bases not matched to a gene. The germline V gene encodes CDR1 SGHRS and CDR2 YFSETQ. CDR3 DNA sequence: TGCGCCAGCAGCTTGGGTAGCGGGGGGGCCGGGTCCTCCTACGAGCAGTACTTC. Translated, it gives CASSLGSGGAGSSYEQYF.

The gene calls are TRBV2 and TRBJ1-3; D unclear. The CDR3 is 15 residues long. Trimming took 5 bases from V and 0 from J, leaving 11 bases between them. Germline CDR1 reads SNHLY; CDR2 reads FYNNEI. The CDR3 is CASSREYLSGNTIYF. DNA of the CDR3: TGTGCCAGCAGTCGGGAGTACCTCTCTGGAAACACCATATATTTT.

This clone occurred a few times. The gene calls are TRBV7-9 and TRBJ1-6, with D hard to call. Trimming removed 5 bases from V and 6 bases from J, with 5 bases in between. The CDR3 has 12 residues. Looked up from germline, CDR1 is SEHNR and CDR2 is FQNEAQ (reference sequence). The CDR3 protein is CASSTVNSPLHF. The CDR3 DNA sequence: TGTGCCAGCAGCACGGTTAATTCACCCCTCCACTTT.

The chain joins TRBV4-3 to TRBJ1-1, with D unclear. V lost 0 bases and J 5 bases, leaving 7 bases between the germline ends. The germline CDR1 and CDR2 sequences are LGHNA and YSLEER. CDR3 length: 13 residues. CDR3 DNA: TGCGCCAGCAGCCAAGATCCGGGGACTGAAGCTTTCTTT. Translated, it gives CASSQDPGTEAFF.

The V and J genes are TRBV9 and TRBJ2-3; 7 bases line up with TRBD2. Losses at the gene ends were 1 base for V and 3 bases for J; bases not matched to a gene: 5. The CDR3 has 15 residues. The germline CDR1 and CDR2 sequences are SGDLS and YYNGEE. CDR3 loop: CASSVLADRTDTQYF. In nucleotides, the CDR3 is TGTGCCAGCAGCGTACTAGCGGATAGGACAGATACGCAGTATTTT.

This rearrangement joins TRBV9 to TRBJ1-2; a weak D match, TRBD1 (5 bases). Looked up from germline, CDR1 is SGDLS and CDR2 is YYNGEE. The CDR3 is 14 amino acids. Trimming took 3 bases from V and 0 from J, leaving 9 bases between them. The CDR3 spells CASSALTANYGYTF. The CDR3 DNA sequence: TGTGCCAGCAGCGCCCTGACAGCTAACTATGGCTACACCTTC.

The chain has TRBV5-4 and TRBJ1-2; TRBD1 matches at 7 bases. The germline CDR1 and CDR2 sequences are SGHNT and YYREEE (reference sequence). The V gene end was trimmed by 4 bases and the J gene end by 4 bases; junction bases not matched to a gene: 13. The CDR3 runs 16 residues. DNA of the CDR3: TGTGCCAGCAGCCCGGCTTACGCAGGGGGTACCTATGGCTACACCTTC. Translating gives CASSPAYAGGTYGYTF.

V usage is TRBV19 and J usage is TRBJ1-1; 12 nucleotides align to TRBD1. Germline lookup yields CDR1 LNHDA and CDR2 SQIVND (reference sequence). Trimming at V came to 3 bases and at J to 6 bases, leaving 8 bases not matched to a gene. The CDR3 totals 16 residues. The CDR3 here is CASSMGQGAQGAEAFF. DNA for the CDR3: TGTGCCAGTAGTATGGGACAGGGGGCGCAAGGCGCTGAAGCTTTCTTT.

V and J are TRBV30 and TRBJ1-2, with unresolved D. Trimming took 0 bases from V and 4 from J, leaving 27 bases between them. The CDR3 extends over 19 amino acids. The germline gives CDR1 GTSNPN, CDR2 SVGIG (reference sequence). This CDR3 reads CAWSVRLSTGWGYGYGYTF. The CDR3, as DNA: TGTGCCTGGAGTGTACGTCTCAGTACGGGGTGGGGATATGGCTATGGCTACACCTTC.

The V and J genes are TRBV7-6 and TRBJ2-1, with 7 positions matching TRBD1. The germline V gene has CDR1 SGHVS and CDR2 FNYEAQ. This CDR3 is built from 15 residues. The V and J ends lost 5 bases and 0 bases, in that order; junction bases with no gene match: 4. The CDR3: CASSLGQASYNEQFF. CDR3 in DNA: TGTGCCAGCAGCCTAGGACAGGCCTCCTACAATGAGCAGTTCTTC.

The chain employs TRBV2 and TRBJ1-2; 12 bases align to TRBD1. The germline gives CDR1 SNHLY, CDR2 FYNNEI. Losses at the gene ends were 8 bases for V and 7 bases for J; bases not matched to a gene: 11. This CDR3 has 15 amino acids. The CDR3 DNA sequence: TGTGCCAGCTCCCTGGGACAGGGGGCAATCGGTGGCTACACCTTC. Its translation: CASSLGQGAIGGYTF.

The V and J genes are TRBV14 and TRBJ1-6, with D unresolved. Germline CDR1 is SGHDN and CDR2 is FVKESK. Between the trimmed V and J ends, which lost 4 bases and 8 bases, there was a span of 15 bases. The CDR3 contains 15 residues. The DNA of the CDR3 is TGTGCCAGCAGCCTAGGGAGGAAGGGTTATTCACCCCTCCACTTT. Translation: CASSLGRKGYSPLHF.

The genes are TRBV7-9 and TRBJ1-1; D ambiguous. V gave up 0 bases and J gave up 7 bases, with 15 bases separating them. This CDR3 contains 15 residues. Germline CDR1 and CDR2: SEHNR and FQNEAQ (reference sequence). The CDR3 nucleotides read TGTGCCAGCAGCTTAGCCGGGAGAGGGAGGATTGAAGCTTTCTTT. Amino acid sequence: CASSLAGRGRIEAFF.

The chain carries TRBV14 and TRBJ1-1, with TRBD1 matching 7 bases. From germline, CDR1 is SGHDN and CDR2 FVKESK. V was clipped by 3 bases and J by 4 bases; unmatched bases: 8. The CDR3 runs 15 residues. CDR3 region: CASSHLSTGSTEAFF. As DNA, the CDR3 is TGTGCCAGCAGCCACCTATCGACAGGGAGCACTGAAGCTTTCTTT.